Sequencing of this T cell receptor beta chain was carried out in a study of T cell changes during pregnancy in multiple sclerosis. This clone was seen a single time. The method was immunoSEQ multiplex PCR; TCRdb's version includes in-frame clones alone and lacks a portion of them. The table shows around 71,000 clones, with over 85% occurring only once. CDR1 LNHDA and CDR2 SQIVND come from the germline V gene (reference sequence). There are 13 residues in the CDR3. The trim removed 6 bases at V and 6 bases at J, leaving 3 bases unmatched. V usage is TRBV19 and J usage is TRBJ1-1, with 11 bases that match TRBD1. The sample here was peripheral blood, taken in the third trimester of pregnancy. This receptor was obtained from a female donor with multiple sclerosis, enrolled in a pregnancy study. The CDR3 spells CASSPGQGAEAFF. The CDR3 coding sequence is TGTGCCAGTAGCCCGGGACAGGGGGCTGAAGCTTTCTTT.